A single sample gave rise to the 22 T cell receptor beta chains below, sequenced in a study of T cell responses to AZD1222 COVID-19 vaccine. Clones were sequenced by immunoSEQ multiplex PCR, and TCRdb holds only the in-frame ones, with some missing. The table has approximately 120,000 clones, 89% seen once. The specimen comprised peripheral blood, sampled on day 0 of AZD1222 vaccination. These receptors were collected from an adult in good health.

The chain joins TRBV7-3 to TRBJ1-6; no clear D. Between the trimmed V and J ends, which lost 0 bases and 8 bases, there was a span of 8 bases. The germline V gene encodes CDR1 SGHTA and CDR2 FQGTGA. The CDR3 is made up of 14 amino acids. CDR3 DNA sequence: TGTGCCAGCAGCTTAACAGGGCACGATTCACCCCTCCACTTT. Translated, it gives CASSLTGHDSPLHF. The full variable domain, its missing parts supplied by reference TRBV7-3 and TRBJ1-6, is GAGVSQTPSNKVTEKGKYVELRCDPISGHTALYWYRQSLGQGPEFLIYFQGTGAADDSGLPNDRFFAVRPEGSVSTLKIQRTERGDSAVYLCASSLTGHDSPLHFGNGTRLTVT.

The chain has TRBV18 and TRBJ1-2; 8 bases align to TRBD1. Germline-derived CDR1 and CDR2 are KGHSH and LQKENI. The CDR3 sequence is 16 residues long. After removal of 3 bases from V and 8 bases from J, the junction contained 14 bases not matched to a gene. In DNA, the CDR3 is TGTGCCAGCTCACCCACCGGGACAGGTGCATTGGTAGGCTACACCTTC. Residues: CASSPTGTGALVGYTF. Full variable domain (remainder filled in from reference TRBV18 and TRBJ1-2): NAGVMQNPRHLVRRRGQEARLRCSPMKGHSHVYWYRQLPEEGLKFMVYLQKENIIDESGMPKERFSAEFPKEGPSILRIQQVVRGDSAAYFCASSPTGTGALVGYTFGSGTRLTVV.

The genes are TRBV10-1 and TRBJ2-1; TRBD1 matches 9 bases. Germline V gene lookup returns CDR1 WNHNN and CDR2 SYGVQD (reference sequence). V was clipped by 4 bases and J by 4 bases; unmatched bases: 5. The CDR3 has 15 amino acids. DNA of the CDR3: TGCGCCAGCAGTGGCCGGGACAGGGTATACAATGAGCAGTTCTTC. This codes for CASSGRDRVYNEQFF.

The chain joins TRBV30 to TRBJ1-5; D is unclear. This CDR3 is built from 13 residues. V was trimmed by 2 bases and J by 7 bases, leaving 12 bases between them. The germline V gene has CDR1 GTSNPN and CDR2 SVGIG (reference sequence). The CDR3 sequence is CAWSLAGGQPQHF. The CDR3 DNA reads TGTGCCTGGAGTTTAGCGGGTGGACAGCCCCAGCATTTT.

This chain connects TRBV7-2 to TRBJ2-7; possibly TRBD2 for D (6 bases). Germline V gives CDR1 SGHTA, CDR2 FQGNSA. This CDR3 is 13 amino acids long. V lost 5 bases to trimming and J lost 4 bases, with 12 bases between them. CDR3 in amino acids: CASSVGLQYEQYF. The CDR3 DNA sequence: TGTGCCAGCAGCGTAGGACTACAGTACGAGCAGTACTTC.

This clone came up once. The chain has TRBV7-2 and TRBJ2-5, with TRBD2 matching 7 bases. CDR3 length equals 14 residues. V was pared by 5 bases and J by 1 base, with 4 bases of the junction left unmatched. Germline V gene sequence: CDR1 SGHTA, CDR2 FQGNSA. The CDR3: CASSRSGLQETQYF. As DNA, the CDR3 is TGTGCCAGCAGCCGTAGCGGGCTCCAAGAGACCCAGTACTTC.

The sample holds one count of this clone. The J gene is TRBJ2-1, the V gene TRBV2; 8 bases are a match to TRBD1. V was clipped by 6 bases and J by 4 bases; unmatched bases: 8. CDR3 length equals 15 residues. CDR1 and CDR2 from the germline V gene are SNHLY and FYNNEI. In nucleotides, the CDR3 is TGTGCCAGCAGCCCCGACAGGGGTTCTTACAATGAGCAGTTCTTC. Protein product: CASSPDRGSYNEQFF.

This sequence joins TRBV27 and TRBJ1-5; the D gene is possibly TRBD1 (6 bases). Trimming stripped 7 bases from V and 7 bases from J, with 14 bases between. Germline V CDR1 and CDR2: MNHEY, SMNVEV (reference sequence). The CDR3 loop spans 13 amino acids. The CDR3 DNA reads TGTGCCAGCATCCGGGGCGGGGGCCAGCCCCAGCATTTT. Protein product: CASIRGGGQPQHF.

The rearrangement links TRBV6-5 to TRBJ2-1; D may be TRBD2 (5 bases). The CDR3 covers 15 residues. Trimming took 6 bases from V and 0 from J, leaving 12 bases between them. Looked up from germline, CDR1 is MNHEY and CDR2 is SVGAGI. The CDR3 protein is CASRMEAASYNEQFF. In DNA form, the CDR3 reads TGTGCCAGCAGAATGGAAGCGGCCTCCTACAATGAGCAGTTCTTC.

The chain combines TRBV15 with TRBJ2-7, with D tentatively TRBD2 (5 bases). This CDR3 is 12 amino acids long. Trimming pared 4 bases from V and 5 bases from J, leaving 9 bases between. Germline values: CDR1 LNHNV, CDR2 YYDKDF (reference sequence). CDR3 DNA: TGTGCCACCAGCACCGGGAAGGACGAGCAGTACTTC. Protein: CATSTGKDEQYF.

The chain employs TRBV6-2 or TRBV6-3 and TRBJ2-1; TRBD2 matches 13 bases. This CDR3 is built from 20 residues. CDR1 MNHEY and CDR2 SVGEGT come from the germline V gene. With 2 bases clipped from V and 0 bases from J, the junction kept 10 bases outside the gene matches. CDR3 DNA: TGTGCCAGCAGTTACAGGGGGACTAGCGGGATGATTAGCTCCTACAATGAGCAGTTCTTC. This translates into CASSYRGTSGMISSYNEQFF.

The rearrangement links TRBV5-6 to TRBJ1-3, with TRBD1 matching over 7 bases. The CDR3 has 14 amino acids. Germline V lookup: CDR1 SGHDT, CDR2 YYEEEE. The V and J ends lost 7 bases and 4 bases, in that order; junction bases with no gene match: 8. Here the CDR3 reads CASSDRPTGNTIYF. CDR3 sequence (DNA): TGTGCCAGCTCGGACAGGCCTACAGGAAACACCATATATTTT.

The DNA for the CDR3 is TGCAGCGTCAGTACCGGGACAGATGAAGCTTTCTTT. It is translated as CSVSTGTDEAFF. V gene TRBV29-1 combines with J gene TRBJ1-1; 7 nucleotides agree with TRBD1. CDR1 is SQVTM, CDR2 ANQGSEA, per germline. V shed 6 bases, J shed 7 bases, and the junction held 8 bases outside the gene matches. The CDR3 has 12 residues.

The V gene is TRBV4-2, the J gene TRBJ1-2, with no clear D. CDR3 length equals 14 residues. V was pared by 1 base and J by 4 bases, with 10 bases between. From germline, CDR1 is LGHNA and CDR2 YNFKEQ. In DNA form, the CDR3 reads TGTGCCAGCAGCCAAGGGGAGGGTACCTATGGCTACACCTTC. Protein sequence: CASSQGEGTYGYTF.

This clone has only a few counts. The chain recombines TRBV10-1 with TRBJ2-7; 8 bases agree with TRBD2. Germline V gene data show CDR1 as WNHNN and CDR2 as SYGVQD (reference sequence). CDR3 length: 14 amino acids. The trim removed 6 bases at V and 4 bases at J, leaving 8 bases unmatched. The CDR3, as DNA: TGCGCCAGCAGCCCCGGGATAGCGGGATACGAGCAGTACTTC. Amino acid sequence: CASSPGIAGYEQYF.

In DNA, the CDR3 is TGTGCCACCAATAACGGGCTAGCGGGAGACAATGAGCAGTTCTTC. Translated: CATNNGLAGDNEQFF. The chain employs TRBV6-5 and TRBJ2-1; TRBD2 agrees at 10 bases. The CDR3 extends over 15 amino acids. Per the germline V gene, CDR1 is MNHEY and CDR2 is SVGAGI. The V gene end was trimmed by 10 bases and the J gene end by 5 bases; junction bases not matched to a gene: 11.

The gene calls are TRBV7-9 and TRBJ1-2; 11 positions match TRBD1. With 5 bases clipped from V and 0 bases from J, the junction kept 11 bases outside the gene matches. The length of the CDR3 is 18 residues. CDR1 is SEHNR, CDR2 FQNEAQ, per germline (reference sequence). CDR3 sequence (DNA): TGTGCCAGCAGCGGGCGCCGGGACAGGGGGTTCCCTAACTATGGCTACACCTTC. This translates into CASSGRRDRGFPNYGYTF. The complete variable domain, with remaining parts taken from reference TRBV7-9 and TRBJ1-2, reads DTGVSQNPRHKITKRGQNVTFRCDPISEHNRLYWYRQTLGQGPEFLTYFQNEAQLEKSRLLSDRFSAERPKGSFSTLEIQRTEQGDSAMYLCASSGRRDRGFPNYGYTFGSGTRLTVV.

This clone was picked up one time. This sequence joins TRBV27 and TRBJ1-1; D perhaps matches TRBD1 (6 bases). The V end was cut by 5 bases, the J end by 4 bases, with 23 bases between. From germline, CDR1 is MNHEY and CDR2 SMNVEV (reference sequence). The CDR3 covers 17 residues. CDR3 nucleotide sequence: TGTGCCAGCAGTCCCCTACTACAGGGAAGGTCGGGCACTGAAGCTTTCTTT. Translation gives CASSPLLQGRSGTEAFF.

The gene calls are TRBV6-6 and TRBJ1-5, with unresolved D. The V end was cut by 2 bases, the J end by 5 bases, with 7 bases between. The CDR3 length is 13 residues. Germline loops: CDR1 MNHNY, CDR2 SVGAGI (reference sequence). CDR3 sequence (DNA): TGTGCCAGCAGTTACGGCGCTGATCAGCCCCAGCATTTT. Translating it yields CASSYGADQPQHF.

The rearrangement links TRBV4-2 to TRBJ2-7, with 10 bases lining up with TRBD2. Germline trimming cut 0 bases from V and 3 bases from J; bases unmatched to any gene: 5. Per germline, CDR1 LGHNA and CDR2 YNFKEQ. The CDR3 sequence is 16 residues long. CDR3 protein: CASSQDGTSGVYEQYF. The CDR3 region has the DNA TGTGCCAGCAGCCAAGACGGAACTAGCGGGGTCTACGAGCAGTACTTC.

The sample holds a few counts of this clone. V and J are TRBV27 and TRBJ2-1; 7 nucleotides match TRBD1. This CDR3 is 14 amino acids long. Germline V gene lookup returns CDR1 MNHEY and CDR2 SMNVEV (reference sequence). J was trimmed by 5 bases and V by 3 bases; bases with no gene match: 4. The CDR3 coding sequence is TGTGCCAGCAGTTTCGGGACAGCTCACAATGAGCAGTTCTTC. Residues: CASSFGTAHNEQFF.

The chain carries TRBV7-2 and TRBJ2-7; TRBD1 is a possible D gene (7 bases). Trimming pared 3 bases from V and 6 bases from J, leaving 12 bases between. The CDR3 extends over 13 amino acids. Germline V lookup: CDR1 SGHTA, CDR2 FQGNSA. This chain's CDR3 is CASSLRQGGEQYF. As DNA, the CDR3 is TGTGCCAGCAGCTTGAGACAGGGAGGCGAGCAGTACTTC.